One and the same sample provided the 14 T cell receptor beta chains below, sequenced in a study of T cell responses to AZD1222 COVID-19 vaccine. Data came from immunoSEQ multiplex PCR; TCRdb stores just in-frame clones and leaves some out. Here the sample spans about 160,000 clones, 85% to 90% being singletons. The sequenced sample was peripheral blood, obtained on day 0 of AZD1222 vaccination. These receptors all stem from an adult in good health.

This clone showed up just once. V is TRBV30 and J is TRBJ1-1; possibly TRBD1 for D (6 bases). Germline-derived CDR1 and CDR2 are GTSNPN and SVGIG (reference sequence). The CDR3 runs 14 residues. The germline V and J ends were trimmed by 1 base and 2 bases, with 11 bases remaining between them. The CDR3 loop is CAWSAGVSNTEAFF. DNA of the CDR3: TGTGCCTGGAGTGCAGGGGTTAGCAACACTGAAGCTTTCTTT.

This clone occurred once. The chain uses TRBV6-5 and TRBJ2-7, with TRBD2 matching 10 bases. The CDR3 loop spans 14 amino acids. Germline CDR1 MNHEY, CDR2 SVGAGI. With 6 bases clipped from V and 2 bases from J, the junction kept 4 bases outside the gene matches. CDR3 nucleotide sequence: TGTGCCAGCAGCAGGACTAGCGGAACCTACGAGCAGTACTTC. This translates into CASSRTSGTYEQYF.

The chain recombines TRBV5-5 with TRBJ2-7; no firm D call. Germline V CDR1 and CDR2: SGHKS, YYEKEE (reference sequence). Trimming removed 0 bases at V and 5 bases at J, with 24 bases between. The CDR3 sequence is 18 residues long. CDR3 sequence reads: CASSLVGAPTMGVDEQYF. The CDR3, as DNA: TGTGCCAGCAGCTTGGTGGGCGCACCAACAATGGGCGTCGACGAGCAGTACTTC.

The chain has TRBV9 and TRBJ1-3; a weak D match, TRBD1 (6 bases). The V gene's germline CDR1 is SGDLS and CDR2 YYNGEE. The CDR3 covers 15 residues. Trimming stripped 3 bases from V and 0 bases from J, with 10 bases between. CDR3 protein: CASSAQQGSGNTIYF. CDR3 coding DNA: TGTGCCAGCAGCGCCCAACAGGGCTCTGGAAACACCATATATTTT.

The CDR3 sequence is CASSLEGGEKLFF. In DNA form, the CDR3 reads TGTGCCAGCAGCTTGGAAGGGGGTGAAAAACTGTTTTTT. The chain carries TRBV5-6 and TRBJ1-4; the D gene is possibly TRBD1 (6 bases). With 0 bases removed from V and 7 bases from J, the gap between germline ends came to 7 bases. The CDR3 covers 13 residues. Germline CDR1 and CDR2: SGHDT and YYEEEE.

The CDR3 DNA follows: TGTGCCAGCAGCTTAGCAAGTGCAGGGTCAGGCGAAAAACTGTTTTTT. It is translated as CASSLASAGSGEKLFF. The rearrangement uses TRBV7-2 and TRBJ1-4; tentatively, D is TRBD1 (5 bases). V lost 0 bases and J lost 8, with 16 bases in between. CDR3 length equals 16 residues. Per the germline V gene, CDR1 is SGHTA and CDR2 is FQGNSA. Filled out from reference TRBV7-2 and TRBJ1-4, the complete variable domain reads GAGVSQSPSNKVTEKGKDVELRCDPISGHTALYWYRQSLGQGLEFLIYFQGNSAPDKSGLPSDRFSAERTGGSVSTLTIQRTQQEDSAVYLCASSLASAGSGEKLFFGSGTQLSVL.

V is TRBV5-1 and J is TRBJ1-6, with unresolved D. Germline CDR1 SGHRS, CDR2 YFSETQ. V was pared by 0 bases and J by 9 bases, with 16 bases between. This CDR3 comprises 16 residues. This chain's CDR3 is CASSLGSGATSSPLHF. CDR3 coding DNA: TGCGCCAGCAGCTTGGGATCAGGAGCTACCAGTTCACCCCTCCACTTT.

The rearrangement links TRBV3-1 (or the pseudogene TRBV3-2) to TRBJ1-2; a weak D match, TRBD1 (6 bases). With 1 base removed from V and 4 bases from J, the gap between germline ends came to 10 bases. CDR3 length equals 14 residues. Germline CDR1 is LGHDT and CDR2 is YNNKEL (reference sequence). CDR3 sequence (DNA): TGTGCCAGCAGCCAAGGAAACAGGGCCTATGGCTACACCTTC. The encoded protein is CASSQGNRAYGYTF.

The rearrangement joins TRBV5-4 to TRBJ2-2; no clear D gene. There are 14 residues in the CDR3. V shed 0 bases and J shed 4 bases, with 7 bases lying between them. Germline assignment: CDR1 SGHNT and CDR2 YYREEE (reference sequence). CDR3 amino acids: CASSLEGITGELFF. The CDR3 nucleotides are TGTGCCAGCAGCTTGGAGGGAATCACCGGGGAGCTGTTTTTT.

The chain combines TRBV7-9 with TRBJ2-7; D is possibly TRBD1 (5 bases). The V gene lost 5 bases and the J gene lost 2 bases, with 16 bases spanning the gap. Germline V gene lookup returns CDR1 SEHNR and CDR2 FQNEAQ (reference sequence). The CDR3 extends over 15 amino acids. The CDR3 bases are TGTGCCAGCAGCCCACTTAGCTCAGGGACCTACGAGCAGTACGTC. It is translated as CASSPLSSGTYEQYV.

V and J are TRBV7-9 and TRBJ2-3; D remains ambiguous. The CDR3 is made up of 13 amino acids. V was shortened by 5 bases and J by 0 bases, with 6 bases between the two germline ends. Germline values: CDR1 SEHNR, CDR2 FQNEAQ (reference sequence). CDR3 in DNA: TGTGCCAGCAGCCTATTAAGCACAGATACGCAGTATTTT. Translation gives CASSLLSTDTQYF.

The chain joins TRBV5-4 to TRBJ2-1, with a tentative D call TRBD2 (5 bases). CDR1 is SGHNT, CDR2 YYREEE, per germline (reference sequence). This CDR3 region has 13 residues. Trimming took off 4 bases at V and 8 bases at J, with 13 bases between the two ends. The CDR3 nucleotides read TGTGCCAGCAGCACCGTCGGGGTCGATGAGCAGTTCTTC. Encoded protein: CASSTVGVDEQFF.

This clone has only one observation. This chain connects TRBV14 to TRBJ2-7, with TRBD1 identical over 11 bases. V shed 5 bases and J 3 bases; nucleotides not matched to a gene: 6. Germline-derived CDR1 and CDR2 are SGHDN and FVKESK. This CDR3 has 15 residues. CDR3 nucleotides: TGTGCCAGCAGCGAGTTGGGACAGGGGGACTACGAGCAGTACTTC. Protein: CASSELGQGDYEQYF.

The gene calls are TRBV6-5 and TRBJ2-5; D ambiguous. Germline V gene data show CDR1 as MNHEY and CDR2 as SVGAGI. The length of the CDR3 is 15 residues. V was clipped by 7 bases and J by 0 bases, with 15 bases between them. The CDR3 here is CASIASTANQETQYF. As DNA, the CDR3 is TGTGCCAGCATCGCGAGTACAGCCAACCAAGAGACCCAGTACTTC.